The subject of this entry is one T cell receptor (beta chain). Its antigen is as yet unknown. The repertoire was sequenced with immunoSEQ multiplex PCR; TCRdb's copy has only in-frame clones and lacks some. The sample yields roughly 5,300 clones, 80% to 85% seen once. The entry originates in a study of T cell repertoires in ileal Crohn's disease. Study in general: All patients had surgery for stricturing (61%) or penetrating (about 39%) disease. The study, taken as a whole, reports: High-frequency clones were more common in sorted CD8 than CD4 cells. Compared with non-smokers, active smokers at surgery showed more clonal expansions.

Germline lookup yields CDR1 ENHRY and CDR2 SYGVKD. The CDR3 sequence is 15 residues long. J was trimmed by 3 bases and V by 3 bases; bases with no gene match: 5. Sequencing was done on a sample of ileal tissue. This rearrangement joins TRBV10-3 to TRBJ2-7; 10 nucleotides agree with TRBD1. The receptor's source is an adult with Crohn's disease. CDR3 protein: CAISDKDRGVYEQYF. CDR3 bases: TGTGCCATCAGTGATAAGGACAGGGGGGTCTACGAGCAGTACTTC.